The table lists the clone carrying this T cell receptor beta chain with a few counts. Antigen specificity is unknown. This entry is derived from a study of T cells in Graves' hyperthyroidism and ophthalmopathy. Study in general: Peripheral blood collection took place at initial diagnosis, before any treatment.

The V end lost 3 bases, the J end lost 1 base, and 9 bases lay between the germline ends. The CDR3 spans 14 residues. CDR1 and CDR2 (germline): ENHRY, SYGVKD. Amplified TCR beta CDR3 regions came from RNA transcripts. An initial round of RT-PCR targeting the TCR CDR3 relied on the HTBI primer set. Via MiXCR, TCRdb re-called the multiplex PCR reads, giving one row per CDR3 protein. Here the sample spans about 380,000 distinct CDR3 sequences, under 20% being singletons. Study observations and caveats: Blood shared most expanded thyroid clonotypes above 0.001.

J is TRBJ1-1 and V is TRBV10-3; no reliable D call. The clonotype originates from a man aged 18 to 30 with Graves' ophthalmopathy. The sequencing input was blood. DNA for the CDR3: TGTGCCATCAGTGAAGGAGGACCGAACACTGAAGCTTTCTTT. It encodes CAISEGGPNTEAFF.